Presented here are 22 T cell receptor beta chains from one specimen sequenced in a study of blood T cell repertoires in COVID-19. Only in-frame clones appear in the TCRdb table, and some are missing; sequencing was by immunoSEQ multiplex PCR. The data contain over 150,000 clones, roughly 88% of them singletons. Sequenced input: peripheral blood. The receptors stem from a man at least 80 years old with COVID-19, enrolled during active disease.

This chain joins TRBV18 and TRBJ2-2; D might be TRBD1 (5 bases). V gave up 2 bases and J gave up 6 bases, with 13 bases separating them. Germline V gene sequence: CDR1 KGHSH, CDR2 LQKENI. The CDR3 has 15 amino acids. This CDR3 is CASSPDRHSSGELFF. CDR3 nucleotide sequence: TGTGCCAGCTCACCAGACAGACACTCCTCCGGGGAGCTGTTTTTT.

The V gene is TRBV7-9, the J gene TRBJ2-2; 7 positions match TRBD1. The trim removed 1 base at V and 6 bases at J, leaving 2 bases unmatched. Germline V gives CDR1 SEHNR, CDR2 FQNEAQ (reference sequence). The CDR3 runs to 14 residues. CDR3 region: CASSLGQGAGELFF. CDR3 in DNA: TGTGCCAGCAGCTTAGGACAGGGTGCCGGGGAGCTGTTTTTT.

The J gene is TRBJ2-3, the V gene TRBV5-4; 14 bases are shared with TRBD2. Germline CDR1 is SGHNT and CDR2 is YYREEE (reference sequence). The CDR3 is 16 amino acids. Unmatched junction bases numbered 6, after V lost 4 bases and J lost 5 bases. The CDR3 DNA reads TGTGCCAGCAGCCGGACTAGCGGGGGGCGGGGAGATACGCAGTATTTT. It translates to CASSRTSGGRGDTQYF.

The chain recombines TRBV9 with TRBJ1-2, with 11 bases fitting TRBD1. CDR1 is SGDLS and CDR2 is YYNGEE in the germline V gene. The J segment lost 8 bases and the V segment lost 0 bases, leaving 3 bases of the junction unmatched. This CDR3 contains 14 residues. CDR3 sequence reads: CASSVEDRGHGYTF. CDR3 coding DNA: TGTGCCAGCAGCGTAGAGGACAGGGGGCACGGCTACACCTTC. The full variable domain, with the rest looked up from reference TRBV9 and TRBJ1-2, is DSGVTQTPKHLITATGQRVTLRCSPRSGDLSVYWYQQSLDQGLQFLIQYYNGEERAKGNILERFSAQQFPDLHSELNLSSLELGDSALYFCASSVEDRGHGYTFGSGTRLTVV.

The chain links TRBV5-8 to TRBJ2-7; perhaps TRBD2 as D (5 bases). Germline loops: CDR1 SGHTS, CDR2 YDEGEE. Trimming stripped 1 base from V and 4 bases from J, with 6 bases between. The CDR3 extends over 12 amino acids. The CDR3 reads CASSLRGYEQYF. The CDR3 bases are TGTGCCAGCAGCTTGCGCGGGTACGAGCAGTACTTC.

The rearrangement uses TRBV11-3 and TRBJ1-2, with unresolved D. This CDR3 region has 15 residues. CDR1 and CDR2 from the germline V gene are SGHNT and YENEEA. Deletions cut 5 bases from V and 0 bases from J, with 13 bases between. The CDR3 DNA is TGTGCCAGCAGCCCCAACAGTTTGTCTAACTATGGCTACACCTTC. This translates into CASSPNSLSNYGYTF.

CDR3 protein: CAIRGGQLTDTQYF. CDR3 nucleotides: TGTGCCATCAGAGGGGGACAACTCACAGATACGCAGTATTTT. This rearrangement joins TRBV10-3 to TRBJ2-3; D is perhaps TRBD1 (6 bases). Germline V gene data show CDR1 as ENHRY and CDR2 as SYGVKD. Trimming left V 6 bases short and J 2 bases short, with 12 bases between. CDR3 size: 14 residues.

This clone was detected only a few times. The chain couples TRBV2 to TRBJ2-3; 7 nucleotides line up with TRBD1. This CDR3 contains 13 residues. From germline, CDR1 is SNHLY and CDR2 FYNNEI. The V and J ends lost 7 bases and 8 bases, in that order; junction bases with no gene match: 9. The CDR3 region has the DNA TGTGCCAGCACCGTAGGGAACAGGGGTACGCAGTATTTT. It encodes CASTVGNRGTQYF.

This clone showed up just a few times. The chain recombines TRBV19 with TRBJ2-1; perhaps TRBD2 as D (5 bases). The CDR3 is 14 residues long. V was trimmed by 1 base and J by 7 bases, leaving 11 bases between them. The V gene's germline CDR1 is LNHDA and CDR2 SQIVND (reference sequence). CDR3 loop: CASSIGGELNEQFF. CDR3 DNA: TGTGCCAGTAGTATAGGGGGAGAATTGAATGAGCAGTTCTTC.

The chain employs TRBV4-3 and TRBJ2-1, with unresolved D. There are 14 residues in the CDR3. Trimming took 1 base from V and 4 from J, leaving 8 bases between them. Per germline, CDR1 LGHNA and CDR2 YSLEER. The CDR3 protein is CASSQGMEYNEQFF. The CDR3 DNA sequence: TGCGCCAGCAGCCAAGGAATGGAGTACAATGAGCAGTTCTTC.

The chain couples TRBV6-6 to TRBJ1-4; 7 bases match TRBD1. The CDR3 loop spans 16 amino acids. CDR1 and CDR2 from the germline V gene are MNHNY and SVGAGI (reference sequence). Germline trimming cut 5 bases from V and 0 bases from J; bases unmatched to any gene: 6. This CDR3 reads CASSADRVTTNEKLFF. The CDR3 DNA reads TGTGCCAGCAGTGCCGACAGGGTGACAACTAATGAAAAACTGTTTTTT.

The chain links TRBV5-1 to TRBJ1-2; D may be TRBD1 (6 bases). Germline V gene data show CDR1 as SGHRS and CDR2 as YFSETQ. The CDR3 has 13 amino acids. The V gene lost 1 base and the J gene lost 7 bases, with 11 bases spanning the gap. The CDR3 sequence: CASSLTGGGGYTF. CDR3 sequence (DNA): TGCGCCAGCAGCTTGACGGGAGGGGGTGGCTACACCTTC.

The genes are TRBV5-5 and TRBJ2-6, with 11 nucleotides matching TRBD1. CDR1 is SGHKS, CDR2 YYEKEE, per germline (reference sequence). The V and J ends lost 5 bases and 0 bases, in that order; junction bases with no gene match: 4. This CDR3 is 17 amino acids long. The CDR3 here is CASRPGTGGSGANVLTF. As DNA, the CDR3 is TGTGCCAGCAGGCCGGGGACAGGGGGCTCTGGGGCCAACGTCCTGACTTTC.

The genes are TRBV5-1 and TRBJ2-2; TRBD2 matches 8 bases. Germline V gene data show CDR1 as SGHRS and CDR2 as YFSETQ. This CDR3 is built from 14 residues. V was clipped by 6 bases and J by 7 bases; unmatched bases: 8. CDR3 amino acids: CASTPGGAGGELFF. CDR3 sequence (DNA): TGCGCCAGCACCCCCGGGGGGGCAGGCGGGGAGCTGTTTTTT.

This clone was counted between two and nine times. The rearrangement joins TRBV18 to TRBJ1-4, with 7 bases lining up with TRBD1. The CDR3 loop spans 17 amino acids. Germline V gene lookup returns CDR1 KGHSH and CDR2 LQKENI. The J segment lost 7 bases and the V segment lost 3 bases, leaving 14 bases of the junction unmatched. CDR3 region: CASSPNIRGGLFEKLFF. The CDR3, as DNA: TGTGCCAGCTCACCTAATATAAGAGGGGGCCTGTTTGAAAAACTGTTTTTT.

The gene calls are TRBV19 and TRBJ1-6; D perhaps matches TRBD1 (5 bases). There are 15 residues in the CDR3. In germline, CDR1 is LNHDA, CDR2 SQIVND (reference sequence). The ends were cut back, 1 base at V and 7 bases at J, with 11 bases in the middle. CDR3 DNA sequence: TGTGCCAGTAGTATAGTCTCGCAGGGCAATTCACCCCTCCACTTT. Its protein is CASSIVSQGNSPLHF.

The J gene is TRBJ2-1, the V gene TRBV7-2; possible D gene TRBD1, 6 bases. Trimming left V 5 bases short and J 7 bases short, with 12 bases between. The CDR3 loop spans 13 amino acids. Germline assignment: CDR1 SGHTA and CDR2 FQGNSA. CDR3 nucleotide sequence: TGTGCCAGCAGCATTACCCAGGGGAATGAGCAGTTCTTC. This encodes CASSITQGNEQFF. Full variable domain (outside the CDR3, taken from reference TRBV7-2 and TRBJ2-1): GAGVSQSPSNKVTEKGKDVELRCDPISGHTALYWYRQSLGQGLEFLIYFQGNSAPDKSGLPSDRFSAERTGGSVSTLTIQRTQQEDSAVYLCASSITQGNEQFFGPGTRLTVL.

The rearrangement uses TRBV7-2 and TRBJ2-3; 7 bases are a match to TRBD2. J gave up 5 bases and V 6 bases, and 2 bases lay outside the gene matches. The length of the CDR3 is 12 residues. Germline V gives CDR1 SGHTA, CDR2 FQGNSA. The CDR3 DNA follows: TGTGCCAGCAGGAGGGAGGGAGATACGCAGTATTTT. Translation gives CASRREGDTQYF. Drawing the rest from reference TRBV7-2 and TRBJ2-3, the complete variable domain is GAGVSQSPSNKVTEKGKDVELRCDPISGHTALYWYRQSLGQGLEFLIYFQGNSAPDKSGLPSDRFSAERTGGSVSTLTIQRTQQEDSAVYLCASRREGDTQYFGPGTRLTVL.

V is TRBV9 and J is TRBJ1-2; 8 nucleotides align to TRBD1. This CDR3 has 16 amino acids. The J segment lost 6 bases and the V segment lost 0 bases, leaving 10 bases of the junction unmatched. Germline V gene data show CDR1 as SGDLS and CDR2 as YYNGEE. The CDR3 loop reads CASSVGSQGAYNGYTF. The CDR3 bases are TGTGCCAGCAGCGTAGGTTCTCAGGGGGCATATAATGGCTACACCTTC.

The J gene is TRBJ2-7, the V gene TRBV6-5; D is ambiguous. In germline, CDR1 is MNHEY, CDR2 SVGAGI. V dropped 7 bases and J dropped 0 bases, with 16 bases sitting between them. The CDR3 sequence is 15 residues long. As DNA, the CDR3 is TGTGCCAGCAAGCGCACCTCTGATGACTCCTACGAGCAGTACTTC. Protein: CASKRTSDDSYEQYF.

The count of this clone is one. The chain recombines TRBV4-3 with TRBJ1-2; TRBD1 matches 10 bases. The ends lost 4 bases at V and 8 bases at J; junction bases unmatched: 4. CDR3 length: 13 amino acids. Looked up from germline, CDR1 is LGHNA and CDR2 is YSLEER. CDR3 loop: CASSRGQGEGYTF. For the CDR3, the DNA is TGCGCCAGCAGCCGCGGACAGGGGGAAGGCTACACCTTC.

This sequence joins TRBV10-1 and TRBJ2-2, with 7 bases lining up with TRBD1. There are 19 residues in the CDR3. Per germline, CDR1 WNHNN and CDR2 SYGVQD (reference sequence). The V and J ends lost 6 bases and 0 bases, in that order; junction bases with no gene match: 16. The DNA of the CDR3 is TGCGCCAGCAGCATCGGACAGGTGAAAATTCAGTCGAACACCGGGGAGCTGTTTTTT. This sequence encodes CASSIGQVKIQSNTGELFF.